The next 30 T cell receptor beta chains were all read from a single sample in a study of PD-L1 blockade in urothelial cancer. Some clones are missing from TCRdb's copy, which holds only in-frame ones; the method was immunoSEQ multiplex PCR. The sample lists approximately 79,000 clones; about 91% were seen once. The time point denotes: peripheral blood 6 weeks after treatment start. Sequencing used PBMCs, obtained around atezolizumab (anti-PD-L1) treatment. The source of these receptors is a woman of 80 years or more with urothelial cancer.

J is TRBJ2-2 and V is TRBV11-2, with 12 bases lining up with TRBD2. The length of the CDR3 is 15 residues. Germline lookup yields CDR1 SGHAT and CDR2 FQNNGV. V shed 6 bases and J 6 bases; nucleotides not matched to a gene: 5. CDR3 loop: CASRLAGGRAGELFF. Here the CDR3 DNA reads TGTGCCAGCAGACTAGCGGGAGGAAGGGCCGGGGAGCTGTTTTTT.

The V and J genes are TRBV25-1 and TRBJ2-1; a possible D gene is TRBD1 (5 bases). This CDR3 has 15 residues. V gave up 5 bases and J gave up 5 bases, with 16 bases separating them. The germline CDR1 and CDR2 sequences are MGHDK and SYGVNS. This chain's CDR3 is CASSRDRSIDNEQFF. CDR3 in DNA: TGTGCCAGCAGTCGTGACAGATCTATAGACAATGAGCAGTTCTTC.

The chain uses TRBV27 and TRBJ2-2; TRBD2 aligns across 9 bases. The V gene's germline CDR1 is MNHEY and CDR2 SMNVEV (reference sequence). The junction had 13 bases not matched to a gene; V was cut back by 6 bases and J by 8 bases. This CDR3 contains 16 residues. The CDR3 reads CASRGRAGGDVGELFF. The CDR3 nucleotides are TGTGCCAGCAGGGGACGGGCGGGAGGGGACGTGGGGGAGCTGTTTTTT.

V is TRBV2 and J is TRBJ1-4; D perhaps matches TRBD1 (6 bases). This CDR3 has 14 residues. V was trimmed by 3 bases and J by 4 bases, leaving 9 bases between them. Germline V gene lookup returns CDR1 SNHLY and CDR2 FYNNEI. CDR3: CASSDRGDNEKLFF. The DNA for the CDR3 is TGTGCCAGCAGTGACAGGGGAGATAATGAAAAACTGTTTTTT.

This chain uses TRBV2 with TRBJ1-5, with D possibly being TRBD1 (5 bases). The V and J ends lost 6 bases and 0 bases respectively, with 15 bases between them. Germline-derived CDR1 and CDR2 are SNHLY and FYNNEI. This CDR3 is 16 amino acids long. CDR3 nucleotide sequence: TGTGCCAGCAGCACCCAGGGCCCACATAGCAATCAGCCCCAGCATTTT. This sequence encodes CASSTQGPHSNQPQHF.

The chain combines TRBV11-3 with TRBJ2-5; D possibly corresponds to TRBD2 (6 bases). In germline, CDR1 is SGHNT, CDR2 YENEEA. Between the trimmed V and J ends, which lost 1 base and 3 bases, there was a span of 6 bases. The CDR3 is 13 amino acids. The CDR3 sequence is CASSLGREETQYF. CDR3 coding DNA: TGTGCCAGCAGCTTAGGGAGGGAAGAGACCCAGTACTTC.

CDR3 sequence: CASRFRDRNTEAFF. The CDR3, as DNA: TGCGCCAGCAGATTCCGGGACAGGAACACTGAAGCTTTCTTT. This sequence joins TRBV5-1 and TRBJ1-1; 7 bases match TRBD1. The V and J ends lost 5 bases and 1 base, in that order; junction bases with no gene match: 5. The CDR3 covers 14 residues. Germline V gene sequence: CDR1 SGHRS, CDR2 YFSETQ.

V gene TRBV2 combines with J gene TRBJ1-1, with D possibly matching TRBD1 (6 bases). Trimming stripped 7 bases from V and 3 bases from J, with 12 bases between. CDR1 is SNHLY and CDR2 is FYNNEI in the germline V gene. There are 13 residues in the CDR3. The CDR3 loop is CASKGAGDTEAFF. The CDR3 DNA reads TGTGCCAGCAAAGGGGCAGGGGACACTGAAGCTTTCTTT.

CDR3 nucleotides: TGTGCCAGCAGTTTACCGGGAGTTGCAGAGACCCAGTACTTC. Residues: CASSLPGVAETQYF. The rearrangement links TRBV28 to TRBJ2-5; weak D call: TRBD2 (6 bases). The CDR3 is 14 amino acids. Germline V gives CDR1 MDHEN, CDR2 SYDVKM. V lost 2 bases and J 4 bases, leaving 11 bases between the germline ends.

The J gene is TRBJ2-1, the V gene TRBV10-1; 10 nucleotides agree with TRBD2. The CDR3 is 15 amino acids. J gave up 5 bases and V 4 bases, and 5 bases lay outside the gene matches. Germline V lookup: CDR1 WNHNN, CDR2 SYGVQD (reference sequence). This CDR3 is CASSASGSRDNEQFF. The CDR3 region has the DNA TGCGCCAGCAGTGCTAGCGGGAGCCGGGACAATGAGCAGTTCTTC.

This chain links TRBV5-4 with TRBJ1-4, with D perhaps TRBD1 (6 bases). CDR1 and CDR2 (germline): SGHNT, YYREEE (reference sequence). V lost 0 bases and J 13 bases, leaving 25 bases between the germline ends. This CDR3 spans 17 amino acids. The CDR3 loop is CASSLGGSRTEVGSLFF. The CDR3 DNA reads as TGTGCCAGCAGCTTGGGCGGGTCTAGGACAGAGGTTGGATCACTGTTTTTT.

The chain uses TRBV7-6 and TRBJ2-1; 12 nucleotides align to TRBD2. CDR3 length: 15 residues. Germline-derived CDR1 and CDR2 are SGHVS and FNYEAQ. The V segment lost 3 bases and the J segment 5 bases; nucleotides outside the gene matches: 2. The chain's CDR3 is CASSLTSGSNNEQFF. In DNA form, the CDR3 reads TGTGCCAGCAGCTTGACTAGCGGGAGTAACAATGAGCAGTTCTTC.

V usage is TRBV5-4 and J usage is TRBJ1-2, with 11 bases identical to TRBD1. V gave up 4 bases and J gave up 7 bases; unmatched junction bases: 12. Germline V gene sequence: CDR1 SGHNT, CDR2 YYREEE (reference sequence). The CDR3 length is 16 residues. The CDR3 DNA follows: TGTGCCAGCAGCCTCAAATGGACAGGGGGCAATGGTGGCTACACCTTC. Amino acid sequence: CASSLKWTGGNGGYTF.

This chain connects TRBV7-3 to TRBJ2-2; D is perhaps TRBD2 (6 bases). The germline CDR1 and CDR2 sequences are SGHTA and FQGTGA. This CDR3 is built from 16 residues. Trimming removed 1 base at V and 0 bases at J, with 9 bases between. The CDR3 sequence is CASSLSSGSNTGELFF. CDR3 sequence (DNA): TGTGCCAGCAGCTTAAGCAGCGGGTCGAACACCGGGGAGCTGTTTTTT.

With respect to this clone: Other DNA sequences of this sample code for an identical CDR3. The chain recombines TRBV28 with TRBJ2-1; D perhaps matches TRBD2 (6 bases). V was trimmed by 2 bases and J by 6 bases, leaving 8 bases between them. This CDR3 contains 13 residues. Per the germline V gene, CDR1 is MDHEN and CDR2 is SYDVKM. The CDR3 here is CASSLVGGNEQFF. In DNA form, the CDR3 reads TGTGCCAGCAGTTTAGTCGGGGGCAATGAGCAGTTCTTC.

In nucleotides, the CDR3 is TGTGCCAGCAGTGACCCACCTAGCGGGAGGGCCATCTACGAGCAGTACTTC. Residues: CASSDPPSGRAIYEQYF. The chain is built from TRBV2 and TRBJ2-7; 12 positions agree with TRBD2. The V and J ends lost 3 bases and 3 bases, in that order; junction bases with no gene match: 9. Germline loops: CDR1 SNHLY, CDR2 FYNNEI. The CDR3 extends over 17 amino acids.

V usage is TRBV5-1 and J usage is TRBJ2-6, with TRBD1 as a possible D gene (6 bases). Trimming took 4 bases from V and 0 from J, leaving 14 bases between them. The V gene's germline CDR1 is SGHRS and CDR2 YFSETQ. The CDR3 loop spans 17 amino acids. DNA of the CDR3: TGCGCCAGCAGCACTCCGGACAGCATCTCTGGGGCCAACGTCCTGACTTTC. Translation: CASSTPDSISGANVLTF.

The rearrangement joins TRBV10-3 to TRBJ2-1, with 12 bases identical to TRBD2. This CDR3 spans 15 amino acids. V lost 6 bases and J lost 8; bases outside the gene matches: 8. Per the germline V gene, CDR1 is ENHRY and CDR2 is SYGVKD. The CDR3 protein is CAISKTSGRGDEQFF. The CDR3 DNA sequence: TGTGCCATCAGCAAGACTAGCGGGAGAGGGGATGAGCAGTTCTTC.

The chain joins TRBV29-1 to TRBJ1-1; 10 nucleotides line up with TRBD1. The trim removed 3 bases at V and 5 bases at J, leaving 3 bases unmatched. The germline V gene encodes CDR1 SQVTM and CDR2 ANQGSEA. This CDR3 comprises 13 residues. CDR3 sequence: CSVDGQGGTEAFF. CDR3 in DNA: TGCAGCGTTGACGGACAGGGGGGAACTGAAGCTTTCTTT.

The rearrangement links TRBV2 to TRBJ2-1, with TRBD2 identical over 14 bases. With 5 bases clipped from V and 8 bases from J, the junction kept 14 bases outside the gene matches. CDR1 is SNHLY, CDR2 FYNNEI, per germline. CDR3 size: 18 residues. The CDR3 nucleotides read TGTGCCAGCAGTCCCCGACCGGGACTAGCGGGAGTTTACGATGAGCAGTTCTTC. Amino acid sequence: CASSPRPGLAGVYDEQFF.

V gene TRBV28 combines with J gene TRBJ2-1; 9 positions match TRBD1. The CDR3 has 15 amino acids. V gave up 6 bases and J gave up 4 bases; unmatched junction bases: 7. CDR1 and CDR2 from the germline V gene are MDHEN and SYDVKM. DNA of the CDR3: TGTGCCAGCAGAACTACCGGGACAGGGTACAATGAGCAGTTCTTC. This encodes CASRTTGTGYNEQFF. The variable domain in full, completed from reference TRBV28 and TRBJ2-1, reads DVKVTQSSRYLVKRTGEKVFLECVQDMDHENMFWYRQDPGLGLRLIYFSYDVKMKEKGDIPEGYSVSREKKERFSLILESASTNQTSMYLCASRTTGTGYNEQFFGPGTRLTVL.

The rearrangement links TRBV19 to TRBJ2-1; tentatively, D is TRBD1 (6 bases). The V end lost 4 bases, the J end lost 7 bases, and 17 bases lay between the germline ends. This CDR3 contains 15 residues. Germline-derived CDR1 and CDR2 are LNHDA and SQIVND (reference sequence). The CDR3 sequence is CASSKRGSGVNEQFF. CDR3 DNA sequence: TGTGCCAGTAGTAAGAGGGGGAGTGGAGTGAATGAGCAGTTCTTC.

This chain connects TRBV5-4 to TRBJ1-1, with D tentatively TRBD1 (6 bases). Per the germline V gene, CDR1 is SGHNT and CDR2 is YYREEE (reference sequence). Between the trimmed V and J ends, which lost 4 bases and 1 base, there was a span of 8 bases. The CDR3 is 13 residues long. The CDR3 reads CASSPGQNTEAFF. DNA for the CDR3: TGTGCCAGCAGCCCGGGACAGAACACTGAAGCTTTCTTT.

The rearrangement uses TRBV11-1 and TRBJ2-1; TRBD2 agrees at 11 bases. Losses at the gene ends were 4 bases for V and 0 bases for J; bases not matched to a gene: 8. This CDR3 comprises 18 residues. Germline values: CDR1 SGHAT, CDR2 FQDESV (reference sequence). The CDR3 loop reads CASSSRLAGSSSYNEQFF. CDR3 coding DNA: TGTGCCAGCAGCTCGCGACTAGCGGGATCGAGCTCCTACAATGAGCAGTTCTTC.

In this sample, this clone turned up once. This sequence joins TRBV7-2 and TRBJ2-3; 12 bases match TRBD2. Germline CDR1 and CDR2: SGHTA and FQGNSA. J gave up 6 bases and V 3 bases, and 7 bases lay outside the gene matches. The CDR3 is 16 amino acids. This chain's CDR3 is CASSLTSGSGLDTQYF. Written as DNA, the CDR3 is TGTGCCAGCAGCTTGACTAGCGGGAGTGGTTTGGATACGCAGTATTTT.

The gene calls are TRBV6-4 and TRBJ2-5; perhaps TRBD2 as D (6 bases). The V end was cut by 10 bases, the J end by 3 bases, with 15 bases between. In germline, CDR1 is MRHNA, CDR2 SNTAGT. CDR3 size: 13 residues. The CDR3 sequence: CATWKGGEETQYF. The CDR3 nucleotides are TGTGCCACCTGGAAGGGAGGAGAAGAGACCCAGTACTTC.

The chain carries TRBV14 and TRBJ2-1; 14 positions match TRBD2. The CDR3 is 20 residues long. The V gene end was trimmed by 5 bases and the J gene end by 1 base; junction bases not matched to a gene: 13. Germline V gene sequence: CDR1 SGHDN, CDR2 FVKESK. The chain's CDR3 is CASSSPTSGRAVGSYNEQFF. The CDR3 nucleotides are TGTGCCAGCAGCTCCCCGACTAGCGGGAGGGCCGTGGGATCCTACAATGAGCAGTTCTTC.

The chain recombines TRBV6-6 with TRBJ2-5; D unresolved. The germline V and J ends were trimmed by 6 bases and 5 bases, with 10 bases remaining between them. The germline V gene has CDR1 MNHNY and CDR2 SVGAGI (reference sequence). The CDR3 is made up of 12 amino acids. The DNA for the CDR3 is TGTGCCAGCAGCACAATAGCTGAGACCCAGTACTTC. Translating it yields CASSTIAETQYF.

The chain carries TRBV2 and TRBJ1-1; 7 nucleotides match TRBD1. The junction had 9 bases not matched to a gene; V was cut back by 7 bases and J by 1 base. The CDR3 extends over 15 amino acids. Germline V gene sequence: CDR1 SNHLY, CDR2 FYNNEI. CDR3 sequence (DNA): TGTGCCAGCAAAGGACAGGCGATACAGAACACTGAAGCTTTCTTT. This gives the protein CASKGQAIQNTEAFF.

The chain employs TRBV28 and TRBJ1-1; weak D call: TRBD1 (5 bases). V was cut by 3 bases and J by 5 bases, with 13 bases left in between. The germline gives CDR1 MDHEN, CDR2 SYDVKM. There are 14 residues in the CDR3. The CDR3 DNA is TGTGCCAGCAGTTTCCTTACCCGGGGGACTGAAGCTTTCTTT. It codes for CASSFLTRGTEAFF.